One and the same sample provided the 31 T cell receptor beta chains below, sequenced in a study of T cells in Graves' hyperthyroidism and ophthalmopathy. RNA transcripts were the template for amplifying TCR beta CDR3 regions. Researchers ran a first-round RT-PCR on the TCR CDR3 using the HTBI primer set. MiXCR was run by TCRdb on the multiplex PCR reads, yielding one entry per CDR3 protein. The repertoire holds some 150,000 distinct CDR3 sequences, with less than 25% as singletons. Sequenced material: blood. These receptors came from a woman aged 45 to 65 with Graves' hyperthyroidism that later progressed to Graves' ophthalmopathy.

This clonotype was counted many times. The V gene is TRBV7-2, the J gene TRBJ2-7; 11 bases line up with TRBD2. The V gene's germline CDR1 is SGHTA and CDR2 FQGNSA. Trimming at V came to 1 base and at J to 1 base, leaving 9 bases not matched to a gene. This CDR3 is built from 18 residues. The CDR3 region is CASSLGFWGTSGSYEQYF. Here the CDR3 DNA reads TGTGCCAGCAGCTTAGGTTTTTGGGGGACTAGCGGTTCCTACGAGCAGTACTTC. Filled out from reference TRBV7-2 and TRBJ2-7, the complete variable domain reads GAGVSQSPSNKVTEKGKDVELRCDPISGHTALYWYRQSLGQGLEFLIYFQGNSAPDKSGLPSDRFSAERTGGSVSTLTIQRTQQEDSAVYLCASSLGFWGTSGSYEQYFGPGTRLTVT.

The rearrangement joins TRBV6-1 to TRBJ2-2; 8 nucleotides agree with TRBD2. The germline CDR1 and CDR2 sequences are MNHNS and SASEGT. V lost 7 bases to trimming and J lost 4 bases; unmatched junction nucleotides: 11. The CDR3 loop spans 16 amino acids. CDR3 nucleotides: TGTGCCAGCACCGGGGGGACTAGATATGGCACCGGGGAGCTGTTTTTT. This codes for CASTGGTRYGTGELFF.

This clonotype was observed at least ten times. The chain carries TRBV7-3 and TRBJ2-5, with TRBD2 matching 13 bases. J was trimmed by 5 bases and V by 5 bases; bases with no gene match: 8. Germline CDR1 reads SGHTA; CDR2 reads FQGTGA. This CDR3 contains 16 residues. The CDR3 protein is CASSEGTSGIGETQYF. The CDR3 DNA reads TGTGCCAGCAGCGAAGGGACTAGCGGGATCGGGGAGACCCAGTACTTC.

At least ten counts were recorded for this clonotype. The CDR3 DNA sequence: TGTGCCAGCAGTGTGAGGGACAGGAGAACCTACGAGCAGTACTTC. This gives the protein CASSVRDRRTYEQYF. V gene TRBV2 combines with J gene TRBJ2-7; 8 bases agree with TRBD1. The V segment lost 4 bases and the J segment 2 bases; nucleotides outside the gene matches: 7. Germline lookup yields CDR1 SNHLY and CDR2 FYNNEI. The CDR3 is 15 residues long.

This clonotype was counted a few times. The CDR3 DNA reads as TGTGCCAGCAGTTCCGTCCAGCGGGAATACAATGAGCAGTTCTTC. Translating it yields CASSSVQREYNEQFF. This chain joins TRBV11-2 and TRBJ2-1; 7 nucleotides agree with TRBD2. The V gene end was trimmed by 6 bases and the J gene end by 4 bases; junction bases not matched to a gene: 9. Germline assignment: CDR1 SGHAT and CDR2 FQNNGV. This CDR3 region has 15 residues.

This clonotype was observed at least ten times. The rearrangement links TRBV2 to TRBJ2-3, with 8 bases lining up with TRBD2. CDR1 is SNHLY, CDR2 FYNNEI, per germline. Trimming at V came to 4 bases and at J to 3 bases, leaving 6 bases not matched to a gene. The CDR3 has 15 amino acids. The CDR3 DNA reads as TGTGCCAGCAGTGGCCAGAGCGGGAGAACAGATACGCAGTATTTT. It is translated as CASSGQSGRTDTQYF.

This clonotype was seen a handful of times. The CDR3 protein is CATQGAGQPQHF. In DNA, the CDR3 is TGTGCCACCCAGGGGGCCGGTCAGCCCCAGCATTTT. The chain couples TRBV6-1 to TRBJ1-5; 8 nucleotides align to TRBD1. CDR3 size: 12 residues. Germline V gene sequence: CDR1 MNHNS, CDR2 SASEGT. Germline trimming cut 10 bases from V and 6 bases from J; bases unmatched to any gene: 5.

The genes are TRBV28 and TRBJ2-3; D might be TRBD2 (6 bases). Trimming left V 8 bases short and J 0 bases short, with 15 bases between. Germline V CDR1 and CDR2: MDHEN, SYDVKM. CDR3 length equals 15 residues. As DNA, the CDR3 is TGTGCCAGCGTTGGGACTGTTGAAAGCACAGATACGCAGTATTTT. It yields the protein CASVGTVESTDTQYF.

This clonotype was observed many times. Here the CDR3 reads CSATGANTDTQYF. Here the CDR3 DNA reads TGCAGCGCGACAGGGGCCAACACAGATACGCAGTATTTT. The V call is TRBV20-1, the J call TRBJ2-3; TRBD1 matches at 8 bases. CDR1 is DFQATT, CDR2 SNEGSKA, per germline (reference sequence). The CDR3 loop spans 13 amino acids.

This clonotype was detected ten times or more. This sequence joins TRBV2 and TRBJ2-2, with 11 nucleotides matching TRBD2. This CDR3 has 16 amino acids. Looked up from germline, CDR1 is SNHLY and CDR2 is FYNNEI. V dropped 7 bases and J dropped 8; count of bases not matched to a gene: 12. The CDR3: CASTALTSGSGGELFF. As DNA, the CDR3 is TGTGCCAGCACTGCCCTAACTAGCGGGAGCGGGGGGGAGCTGTTTTTT.

The chain combines TRBV5-5 with TRBJ1-1, with 10 bases identical to TRBD1. Germline CDR1 and CDR2: SGHKS and YYEKEE (reference sequence). The ends lost 4 bases at V and 0 bases at J; junction bases unmatched: 6. The CDR3 sequence is 16 residues long. CDR3 sequence reads: CASSPGQGFVNTEAFF. Here the CDR3 DNA reads TGTGCCAGCAGCCCGGGACAGGGGTTTGTGAACACTGAAGCTTTCTTT.

The table lists this clonotype with a few counts. The gene calls are TRBV20-1 and TRBJ2-2, with 7 bases identical to TRBD2. Germline lookup yields CDR1 DFQATT and CDR2 SNEGSKA (reference sequence). With V trimmed by 6 bases and J by 7 bases, 8 bases remained unmatched. The CDR3 extends over 13 amino acids. In DNA form, the CDR3 reads TGCAGTGCGGTTGGGAGGGCCGTCGGGGAGCTGTTTTTT. Its translation: CSAVGRAVGELFF.

At least ten counts were recorded for this clonotype. The chain couples TRBV5-1 to TRBJ2-3; D unresolved. Per germline, CDR1 SGHRS and CDR2 YFSETQ. V was pared by 1 base and J by 3 bases, with 15 bases between. CDR3 length: 16 residues. CDR3: CASSLSLSGVTDTQYF. As DNA, the CDR3 is TGCGCCAGCAGCTTGAGCCTCTCCGGCGTGACAGATACGCAGTATTTT.

In this sample, this clonotype turned up many times. This sequence joins TRBV3-1 and TRBJ1-3, with TRBD1 matching over 9 bases. From germline, CDR1 is LGHDT and CDR2 YNNKEL (reference sequence). With V trimmed by 1 base and J by 3 bases, 4 bases remained unmatched. The CDR3 contains 16 residues. This CDR3 is CASSQARDRVGNTIYF. The CDR3, as DNA: TGTGCCAGCAGCCAAGCCCGGGACAGGGTTGGAAACACCATATATTTT.

This sequence joins TRBV7-3 and TRBJ2-2; 8 bases align to TRBD1. The CDR3 sequence is 17 residues long. With V trimmed by 2 bases and J by 0 bases, 5 bases remained unmatched. CDR1 and CDR2 (germline): SGHTA, FQGTGA. This CDR3 reads CASSLSPTGANTGELFF. The CDR3 bases are TGTGCCAGCAGCTTATCCCCGACAGGGGCGAACACCGGGGAGCTGTTTTTT.

Many counts were recorded for this clonotype. The J gene is TRBJ2-7, the V gene TRBV7-2; D gene ambiguous. CDR3 length equals 13 residues. Trimming removed 0 bases from V and 5 bases from J, with 8 bases in between. Per the germline V gene, CDR1 is SGHTA and CDR2 is FQGNSA. The CDR3 loop reads CASSLAGAHEQYF. CDR3 bases: TGTGCCAGCAGCTTAGCGGGTGCCCACGAGCAGTACTTC.

This clonotype was observed a few times. This chain joins TRBV7-9 and TRBJ1-2; 8 nucleotides align to TRBD1. The germline gives CDR1 SEHNR, CDR2 FQNEAQ (reference sequence). V trimming: 5 bases; J trimming: 13 bases; junction bases outside the gene matches: 9. This CDR3 comprises 12 residues. DNA of the CDR3: TGTGCCAGCAGCCCCGCCGGGACAGGATCCACCTTC. Translated, it gives CASSPAGTGSTF.

This clonotype showed up many times. CDR3 nucleotides: TGTGCCACCAGTGAGTGGACTAGCGGGACCCGCACAGATACGCAGTATTTT. Amino acids: CATSEWTSGTRTDTQYF. The chain is built from TRBV24-1 and TRBJ2-3; the match to TRBD2 covers 12 bases. J lost 1 base, V lost 4 bases, and 5 bases had no gene match. Germline CDR1 KGHDR, CDR2 SFDVKD. The CDR3 covers 17 residues.

This clonotype came up many times. The chain uses TRBV7-2 and TRBJ2-7, with 10 positions matching TRBD2. Germline CDR1 and CDR2: SGHTA and FQGNSA. The V and J ends lost 1 base and 4 bases, in that order; junction bases with no gene match: 7. The CDR3 spans 16 residues. Here the CDR3 DNA reads TGTGCCAGCAGCTTAGTGTCAGGAGCGGGAGGGTACGAGCAGTACTTC. As protein: CASSLVSGAGGYEQYF.

This clonotype was found many times. V gene TRBV30 combines with J gene TRBJ1-3; 7 bases match TRBD1. Trimming removed 2 bases from V and 2 bases from J; junction bases left unmatched: 3. Germline V lookup: CDR1 GTSNPN, CDR2 SVGIG (reference sequence). This CDR3 has 14 amino acids. Here the CDR3 DNA reads TGTGCCTGGAGTACAGGGGACGCTGGAAACACCATATATTTT. Its translation: CAWSTGDAGNTIYF.

The chain links TRBV30 to TRBJ1-6; 10 nucleotides agree with TRBD1. Germline assignment: CDR1 GTSNPN and CDR2 SVGIG (reference sequence). V lost 5 bases to trimming and J lost 10 bases; unmatched junction nucleotides: 5. This CDR3 has 13 residues. For the CDR3, the DNA is TGTGCCTGGGGGGACAGGGGAGGATCACCCCTCCACTTT. Translated: CAWGDRGGSPLHF.

The J gene is TRBJ2-5, the V gene TRBV7-8, with D perhaps assigned TRBD1 or TRBD2 (6 bases each). The ends were cut back, 3 bases at V and 2 bases at J, with 13 bases in the middle. Germline CDR1 is SGHVS and CDR2 is FQNEAQ. The CDR3 has 15 residues. Here the CDR3 DNA reads TGTGCCAGCAGCTTTAGCGGACAGCGGCAAGAGACCCAGTACTTC. Translation gives CASSFSGQRQETQYF.

This clonotype was seen ten or more times. V is TRBV30 and J is TRBJ1-2, with TRBD1 matching 7 bases. The CDR3 extends over 12 amino acids. Trimming took 7 bases from V and 2 from J; bases not matched to a gene: 4. Germline lookup yields CDR1 GTSNPN and CDR2 SVGIG (reference sequence). CDR3 in DNA: TGTGCCTATGCGGACAGGAACTATGGCTACACCTTC. Protein sequence: CAYADRNYGYTF.

CDR3 amino acids: CASNDRGGKNIQYF. DNA of the CDR3: TGTGCCAGCAACGACAGGGGAGGCAAAAACATTCAGTACTTC. The chain recombines TRBV6-1 with TRBJ2-4, with 8 bases identical to TRBD1. The CDR3 length is 14 residues. Unmatched junction bases numbered 5, after V lost 7 bases and J lost 3 bases. The germline V gene has CDR1 MNHNS and CDR2 SASEGT.

J is TRBJ1-4 and V is TRBV28; no reliable D call. V shed 5 bases and J shed 0 bases, with 10 bases lying between them. Germline CDR1 reads MDHEN; CDR2 reads SYDVKM. The CDR3 has 15 residues. As DNA, the CDR3 is TGTGCCAGCAGTCCCGAAGGTGCAACTAATGAAAAACTGTTTTTT. This gives the protein CASSPEGATNEKLFF.

There are many counts of this clonotype. The chain joins TRBV5-1 to TRBJ2-2; D call uncertain. V lost 7 bases, J lost 2 bases, and 9 bases lay in between. CDR1 is SGHRS, CDR2 YFSETQ, per germline. This CDR3 spans 13 amino acids. Written as DNA, the CDR3 is TGCGCCAGCTCGTCAGCTAACACCGGGGAGCTGTTTTTT. It encodes CASSSANTGELFF. Complete variable domain (other parts from reference TRBV5-1 and TRBJ2-2): KAGVTQTPRYLIKTRGQQVTLSCSPISGHRSVSWYQQTPGQGLQFLFEYFSETQRNKGNFPGRFSGRQFSNSRSEMNVSTLELGDSALYLCASSSANTGELFFGEGSRLTVL.

The J gene is TRBJ2-7, the V gene TRBV6-1, with 11 nucleotides matching TRBD2. The V and J ends lost 9 bases and 6 bases, in that order; junction bases with no gene match: 7. Germline-derived CDR1 and CDR2 are MNHNS and SASEGT. The CDR3 has 13 amino acids. CDR3 in amino acids: CASEIAGGFEQYV. The CDR3 coding sequence is TGTGCCAGTGAAATAGCGGGAGGGTTCGAGCAGTACGTC.

There are many counts of this clonotype. This chain uses TRBV12-3 or TRBV12-4 with TRBJ2-3; 9 bases fit TRBD2. Trimming removed 3 bases from V and 7 bases from J; junction bases left unmatched: 14. CDR3 length: 17 amino acids. In DNA form, the CDR3 reads TGTGCCAGCAGTTTGGCGGGAAGCGGGAGGTTAAGAAATACGCAGTATTTT. Translating gives CASSLAGSGRLRNTQYF.

This clonotype was observed a few times. J is TRBJ2-2 and V is TRBV27; 8 bases are shared with TRBD2. After removal of 6 bases from V and 1 base from J, the junction contained 7 bases not matched to a gene. This CDR3 spans 16 amino acids. Germline V gene data show CDR1 as MNHEY and CDR2 as SMNVEV (reference sequence). The CDR3 bases are TGTGCCAGCAGGGAAACTAGCGGAGTGAACACCGGGGAGCTGTTTTTT. Translation: CASRETSGVNTGELFF.

This clonotype showed up just a few times. The chain links TRBV19 to TRBJ2-7; maybe TRBD2 (5 bases). The CDR3 extends over 13 amino acids. CDR1 is LNHDA, CDR2 SQIVND, per germline (reference sequence). The germline V and J ends were trimmed by 5 bases and 3 bases, with 11 bases remaining between them. CDR3 bases: TGTGCCAGTAGTCCATCAACTAGCTACGAGCAGTACTTC. Its protein is CASSPSTSYEQYF.

This clonotype has ten or more counts. The V call is TRBV20-1, the J call TRBJ2-7; 7 bases agree with TRBD1. V was pared by 6 bases and J by 6 bases, with 5 bases of the junction left unmatched. Germline V gene data show CDR1 as DFQATT and CDR2 as SNEGSKA (reference sequence). This CDR3 contains 11 residues. The CDR3 DNA follows: TGCAGTGCAGACAGGGTCGGCGAGCAGTACTTC. Translated: CSADRVGEQYF.